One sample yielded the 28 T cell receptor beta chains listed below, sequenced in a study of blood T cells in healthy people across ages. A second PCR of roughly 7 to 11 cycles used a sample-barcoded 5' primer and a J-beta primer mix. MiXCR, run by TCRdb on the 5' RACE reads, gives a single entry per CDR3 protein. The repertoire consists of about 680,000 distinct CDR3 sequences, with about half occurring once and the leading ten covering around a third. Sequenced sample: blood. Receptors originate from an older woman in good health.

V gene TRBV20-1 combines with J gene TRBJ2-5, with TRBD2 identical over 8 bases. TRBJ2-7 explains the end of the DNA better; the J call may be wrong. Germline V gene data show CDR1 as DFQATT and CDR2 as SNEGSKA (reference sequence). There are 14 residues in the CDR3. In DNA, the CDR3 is TGCAGTGTTAGCGCCCGACTAGCGACAGACGAGCAGTACTTC. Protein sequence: CSVSARLATDEQYF.

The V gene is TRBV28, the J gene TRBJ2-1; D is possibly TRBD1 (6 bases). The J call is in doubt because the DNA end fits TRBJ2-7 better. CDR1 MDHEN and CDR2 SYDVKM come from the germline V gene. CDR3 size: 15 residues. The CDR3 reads CASSASWGPYNEQYF. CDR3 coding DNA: TGTGCCAGCAGTGCTTCTTGGGGGCCCTACAATGAGCAGTACTTC.

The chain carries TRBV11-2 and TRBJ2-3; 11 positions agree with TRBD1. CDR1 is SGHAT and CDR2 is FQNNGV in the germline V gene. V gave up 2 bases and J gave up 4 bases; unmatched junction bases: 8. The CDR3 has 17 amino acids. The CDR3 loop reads CASSLRTPGQGADTQYF. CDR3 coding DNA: TGTGCCAGCAGCTTACGGACACCGGGACAGGGGGCAGATACGCAGTATTTT.

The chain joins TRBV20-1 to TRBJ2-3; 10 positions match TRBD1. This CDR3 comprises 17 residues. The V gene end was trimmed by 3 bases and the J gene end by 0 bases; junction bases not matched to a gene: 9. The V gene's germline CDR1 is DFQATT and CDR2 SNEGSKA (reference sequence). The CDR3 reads CSASPTGTGASTDTQYF. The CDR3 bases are TGCAGTGCTAGTCCCACGGGGACAGGGGCTAGCACAGATACGCAGTATTTT.

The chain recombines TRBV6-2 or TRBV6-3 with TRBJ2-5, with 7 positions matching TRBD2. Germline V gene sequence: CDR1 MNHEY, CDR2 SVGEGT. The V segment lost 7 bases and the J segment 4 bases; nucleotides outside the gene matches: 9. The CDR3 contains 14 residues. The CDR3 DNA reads TGTGCCAGCAAGGAGGGAGGGCGGTTAGAGACCCAGTACTTC. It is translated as CASKEGGRLETQYF.

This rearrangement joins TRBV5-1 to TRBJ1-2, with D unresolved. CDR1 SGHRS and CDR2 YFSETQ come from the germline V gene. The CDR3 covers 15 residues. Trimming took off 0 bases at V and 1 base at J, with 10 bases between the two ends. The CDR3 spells CASSLGSAINYGYTF. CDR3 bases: TGCGCCAGCAGCTTGGGATCGGCCATTAACTATGGCTACACCTTC.

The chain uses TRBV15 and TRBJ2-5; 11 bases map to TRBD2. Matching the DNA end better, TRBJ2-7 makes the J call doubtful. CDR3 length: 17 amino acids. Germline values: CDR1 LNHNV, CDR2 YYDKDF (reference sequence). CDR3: CATSRSQLAGVAYEQYF. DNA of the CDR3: TGTGCCACCAGCAGGAGTCAACTAGCGGGAGTAGCCTACGAGCAGTACTTC.

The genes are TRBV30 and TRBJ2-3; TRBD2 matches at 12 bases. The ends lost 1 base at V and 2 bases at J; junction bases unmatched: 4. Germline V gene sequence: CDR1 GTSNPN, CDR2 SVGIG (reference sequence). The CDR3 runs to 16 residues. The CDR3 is CAWSASGRAITDTQYF. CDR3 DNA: TGTGCCTGGAGTGCTAGCGGGAGGGCCATCACAGATACGCAGTATTTT.

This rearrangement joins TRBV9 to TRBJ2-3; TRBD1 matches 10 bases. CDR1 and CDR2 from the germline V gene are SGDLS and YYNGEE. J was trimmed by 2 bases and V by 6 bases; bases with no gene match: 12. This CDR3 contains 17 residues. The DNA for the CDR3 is TGTGCCAGCAACCCAAGGAGGGACAGGGGTTCCACAGATACGCAGTATTTT. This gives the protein CASNPRRDRGSTDTQYF.

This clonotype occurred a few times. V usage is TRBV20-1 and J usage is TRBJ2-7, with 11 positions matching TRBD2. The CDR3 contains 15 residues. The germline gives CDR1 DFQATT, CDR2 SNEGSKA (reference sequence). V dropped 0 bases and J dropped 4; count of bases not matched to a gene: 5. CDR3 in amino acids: CSARDTSGSGYEQYF. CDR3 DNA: TGCAGTGCTAGAGATACTAGCGGGAGTGGTTACGAGCAGTACTTC.

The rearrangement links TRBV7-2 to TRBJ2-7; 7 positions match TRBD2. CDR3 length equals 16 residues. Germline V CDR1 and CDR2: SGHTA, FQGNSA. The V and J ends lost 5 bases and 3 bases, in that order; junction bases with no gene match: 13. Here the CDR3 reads CASSPQLAALGYEQYF. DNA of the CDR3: TGTGCCAGCAGCCCTCAGCTAGCGGCGTTAGGCTACGAGCAGTACTTC. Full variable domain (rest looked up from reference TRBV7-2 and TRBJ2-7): GAGVSQSPSNKVTEKGKDVELRCDPISGHTALYWYRQSLGQGLEFLIYFQGNSAPDKSGLPSDRFSAERTGGSVSTLTIQRTQQEDSAVYLCASSPQLAALGYEQYFGPGTRLTVT.

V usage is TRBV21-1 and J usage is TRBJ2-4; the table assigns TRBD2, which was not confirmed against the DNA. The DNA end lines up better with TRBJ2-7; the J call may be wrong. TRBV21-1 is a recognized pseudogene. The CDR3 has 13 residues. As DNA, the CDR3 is TGTGCCAGGGAGTGGCGGGAGACCTACGAGCAGTACTTC. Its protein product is CAREWRETYEQYF.

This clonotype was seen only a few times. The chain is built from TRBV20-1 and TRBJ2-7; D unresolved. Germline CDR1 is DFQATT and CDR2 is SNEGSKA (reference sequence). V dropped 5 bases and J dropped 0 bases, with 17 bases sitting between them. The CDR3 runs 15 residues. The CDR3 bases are TGCAGTGCTGTAGATACCGCAGCGATCTCCTACGAGCAGTACTTC. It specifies CSAVDTAAISYEQYF.

The CDR3 nucleotides are TGTGCCAGCAGTACTAGCGGGAGTCTTGAGACCCAGTACTTC. Its translation: CASSTSGSLETQYF. The chain employs TRBV27 and TRBJ2-7; 11 nucleotides line up with TRBD2. The J call is doubtful: the DNA matches TRBJ2-5 better. In germline, CDR1 is MNHEY, CDR2 SMNVEV (reference sequence). There are 14 residues in the CDR3.

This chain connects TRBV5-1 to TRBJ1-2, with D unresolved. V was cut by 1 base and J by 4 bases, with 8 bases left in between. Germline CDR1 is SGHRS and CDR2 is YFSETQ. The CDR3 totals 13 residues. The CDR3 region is CASSLSLLYGYTF. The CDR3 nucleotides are TGCGCCAGCAGCTTGTCTCTCCTCTATGGCTACACCTTC.

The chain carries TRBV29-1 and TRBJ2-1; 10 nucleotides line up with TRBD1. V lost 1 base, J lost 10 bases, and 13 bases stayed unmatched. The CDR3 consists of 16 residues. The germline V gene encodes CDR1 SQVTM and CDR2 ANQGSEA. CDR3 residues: CSVEARYGTGVREQFF. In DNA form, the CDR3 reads TGCAGCGTTGAAGCAAGGTACGGGACAGGGGTACGGGAGCAGTTCTTC.

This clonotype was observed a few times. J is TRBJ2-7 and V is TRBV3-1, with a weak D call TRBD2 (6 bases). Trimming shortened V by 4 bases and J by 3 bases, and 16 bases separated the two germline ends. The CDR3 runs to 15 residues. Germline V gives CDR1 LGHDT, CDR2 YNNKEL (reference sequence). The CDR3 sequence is CASSLKGDGSYEQYF. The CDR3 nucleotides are TGTGCCAGCAGCCTCAAAGGAGACGGGAGCTACGAGCAGTACTTC.

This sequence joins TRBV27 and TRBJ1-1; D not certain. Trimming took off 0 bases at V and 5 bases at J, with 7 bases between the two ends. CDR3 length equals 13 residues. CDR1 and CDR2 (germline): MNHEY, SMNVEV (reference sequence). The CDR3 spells CASSLSPKTEAFF. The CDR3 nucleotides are TGTGCCAGCAGTTTATCCCCGAAGACTGAAGCTTTCTTT.

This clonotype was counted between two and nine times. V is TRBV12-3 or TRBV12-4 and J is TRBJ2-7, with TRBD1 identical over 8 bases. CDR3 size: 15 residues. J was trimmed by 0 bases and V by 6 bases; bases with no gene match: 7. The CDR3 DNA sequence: TGTGCCAGCAGCTATTCAGGGGGCGACTCCTACGAGCAGTACTTC. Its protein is CASSYSGGDSYEQYF.

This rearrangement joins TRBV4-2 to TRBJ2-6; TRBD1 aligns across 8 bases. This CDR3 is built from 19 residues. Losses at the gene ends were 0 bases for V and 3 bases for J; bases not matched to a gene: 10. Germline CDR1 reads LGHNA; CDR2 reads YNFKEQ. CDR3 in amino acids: CASSQEGGQGYFGANVLTF. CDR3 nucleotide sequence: TGTGCCAGCAGCCAAGAAGGCGGACAGGGCTACTTTGGGGCCAACGTCCTGACTTTC.

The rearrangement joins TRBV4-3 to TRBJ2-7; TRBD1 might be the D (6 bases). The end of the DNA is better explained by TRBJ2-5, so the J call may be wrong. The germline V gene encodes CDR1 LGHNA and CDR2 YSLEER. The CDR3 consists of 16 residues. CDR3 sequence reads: CASSHVGGQRYETQYF. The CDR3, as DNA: TGCGCCAGCAGCCATGTAGGCGGACAGCGATATGAGACCCAGTACTTC.

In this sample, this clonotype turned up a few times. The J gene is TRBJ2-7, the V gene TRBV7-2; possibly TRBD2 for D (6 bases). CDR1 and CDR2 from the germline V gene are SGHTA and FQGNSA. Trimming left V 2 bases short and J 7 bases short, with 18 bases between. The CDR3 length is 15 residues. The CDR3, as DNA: TGTGCCAGCAGCTTAATTACTAGCCAACTTAATGAGCAGTACTTC. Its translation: CASSLITSQLNEQYF.

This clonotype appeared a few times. This chain's CDR3 is CASSLIGDNQPQHF. The DNA of the CDR3 is TGCGCCAGCAGCTTGATAGGGGACAATCAGCCCCAGCATTTT. The genes are TRBV5-1 and TRBJ1-5, with a weak D call TRBD1 (5 bases). CDR3 length equals 14 residues. From germline, CDR1 is SGHRS and CDR2 YFSETQ. Deletions cut 1 base from V and 3 bases from J, with 8 bases between.

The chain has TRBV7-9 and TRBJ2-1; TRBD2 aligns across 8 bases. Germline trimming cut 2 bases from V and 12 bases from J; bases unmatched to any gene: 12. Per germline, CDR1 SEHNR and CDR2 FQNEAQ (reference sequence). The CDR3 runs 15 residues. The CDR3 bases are TGTGCCAGCAGCTTATCGGTCTCTGTGGCGGGAGGGCAGTTCTTC. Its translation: CASSLSVSVAGGQFF.

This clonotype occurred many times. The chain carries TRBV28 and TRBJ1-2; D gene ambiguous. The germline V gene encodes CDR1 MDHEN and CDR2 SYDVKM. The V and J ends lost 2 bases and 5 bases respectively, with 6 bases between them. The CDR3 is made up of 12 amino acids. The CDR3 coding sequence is TGTGCCAGCAGTTTAAGGTTATATGGCTACACCTTC. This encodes CASSLRLYGYTF.

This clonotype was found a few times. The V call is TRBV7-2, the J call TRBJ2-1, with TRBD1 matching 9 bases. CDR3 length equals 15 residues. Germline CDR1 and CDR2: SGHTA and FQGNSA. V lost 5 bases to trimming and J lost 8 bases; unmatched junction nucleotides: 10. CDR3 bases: TGTGCCAGCAGCCCTCAGGACAGGGGAACGTATGAGCAGTTCTTC. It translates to CASSPQDRGTYEQFF.

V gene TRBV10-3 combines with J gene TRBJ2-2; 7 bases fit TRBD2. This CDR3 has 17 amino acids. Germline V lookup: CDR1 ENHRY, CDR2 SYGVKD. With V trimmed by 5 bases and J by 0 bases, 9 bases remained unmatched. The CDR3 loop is CAISLASGGTNTGELFF. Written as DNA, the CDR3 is TGTGCCATCAGTTTAGCTAGCGGAGGAACGAACACCGGGGAGCTGTTTTTT.

CDR3 coding DNA: TGTGCCAGCAGTGAACCCCTACTAGCCCATGAGCAGTTCTTC. Protein product: CASSEPLLAHEQFF. This sequence joins TRBV25-1 and TRBJ2-1; tentatively, D is TRBD2 (6 bases). Germline V gene lookup returns CDR1 MGHDK and CDR2 SYGVNS. This CDR3 region has 14 residues. The V end lost 2 bases, the J end lost 8 bases, and 13 bases lay between the germline ends.